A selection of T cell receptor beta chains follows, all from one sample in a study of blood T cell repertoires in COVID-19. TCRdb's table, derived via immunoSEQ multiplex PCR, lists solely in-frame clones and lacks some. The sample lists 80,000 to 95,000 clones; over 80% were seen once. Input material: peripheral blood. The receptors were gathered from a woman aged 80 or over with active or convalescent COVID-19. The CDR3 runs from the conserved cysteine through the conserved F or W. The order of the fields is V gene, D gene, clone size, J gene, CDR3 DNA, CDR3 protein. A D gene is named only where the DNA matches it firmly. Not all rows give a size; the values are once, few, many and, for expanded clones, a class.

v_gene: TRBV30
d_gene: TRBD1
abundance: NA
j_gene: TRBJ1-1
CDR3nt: TGTGCCTGGACCAAGGGGGCAGGGAACACTGAAGCTTTCTTT
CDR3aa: CAWTKGAGNTEAFF

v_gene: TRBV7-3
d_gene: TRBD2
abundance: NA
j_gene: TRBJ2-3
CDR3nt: TGTGCCAGCAGCCCCAAACTGGCGGGGGGGCTTGGAGATACGCAGTATTTT
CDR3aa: CASSPKLAGGLGDTQYF

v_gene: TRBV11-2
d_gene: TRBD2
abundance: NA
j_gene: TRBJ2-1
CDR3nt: TGTGCCAGCAGCTTATTACTAGCGGGAGGGTACAATGAGCAGTTCTTC
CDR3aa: CASSLLLAGGYNEQFF

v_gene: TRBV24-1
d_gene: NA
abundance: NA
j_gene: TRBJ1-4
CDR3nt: TGTGCCACCAGTGGAGGGGGGGATGAAAAACTGTTTTTT
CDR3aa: CATSGGGDEKLFF

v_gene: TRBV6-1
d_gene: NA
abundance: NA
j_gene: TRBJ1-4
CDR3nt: TGTGCCAGCAGTGAAGGCAGGGATCCTGAAAAACTGTTTTTT
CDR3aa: CASSEGRDPEKLFF

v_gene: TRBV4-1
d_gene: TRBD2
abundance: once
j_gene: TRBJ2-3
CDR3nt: TGCGCCAGCAGCCAAGAACGGTCGGGGGGGGATACGCAGTATTTT
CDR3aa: CASSQERSGGDTQYF

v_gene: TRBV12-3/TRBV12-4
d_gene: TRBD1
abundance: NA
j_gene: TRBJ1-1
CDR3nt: TGTGCCGTACGCGACAGGGTTAGCACTGAAGCTTTCTTT
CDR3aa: CAVRDRVSTEAFF

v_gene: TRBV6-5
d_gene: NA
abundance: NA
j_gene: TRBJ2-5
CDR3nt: TGTGCCAGCAGTCCAACTAGCACCGGCGAGACCCAGTACTTC
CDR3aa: CASSPTSTGETQYF

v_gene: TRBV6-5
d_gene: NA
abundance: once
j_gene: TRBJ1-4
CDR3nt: TGTGCCAGCGGGGGGGCAGGGAGGGAAAAACTGTTTTTT
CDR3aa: CASGGAGREKLFF

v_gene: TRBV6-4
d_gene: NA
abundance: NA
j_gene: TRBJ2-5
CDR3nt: TGTGCCAGCAGTCGAGGACTGTGGGAGACCCAGTACTTC
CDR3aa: CASSRGLWETQYF

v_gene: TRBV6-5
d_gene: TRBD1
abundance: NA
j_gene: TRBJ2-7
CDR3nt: TGTGCCAGCGGCGGAACAGGGGGCCGCGCCTACGAGCAGTACTTC
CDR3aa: CASGGTGGRAYEQYF

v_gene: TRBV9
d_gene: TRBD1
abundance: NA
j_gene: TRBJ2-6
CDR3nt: TGTGCCAGCAGCACGCCGGGACAGGGGGTATCTGGGGCCAACGTCCTGACTTTC
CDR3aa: CASSTPGQGVSGANVLTF

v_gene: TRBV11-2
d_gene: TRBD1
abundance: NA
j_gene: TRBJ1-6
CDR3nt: TGTGCCAGCAGCTTAGCCGGAGGACAGGTCGAGACCCTCCACTTT
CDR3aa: CASSLAGGQVETLHF

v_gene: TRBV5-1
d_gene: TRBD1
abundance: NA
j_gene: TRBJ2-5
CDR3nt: TGCGCCAGCAGCTTGTCTGGGACAGTAGAAGAGACCCAGTACTTC
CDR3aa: CASSLSGTVEETQYF

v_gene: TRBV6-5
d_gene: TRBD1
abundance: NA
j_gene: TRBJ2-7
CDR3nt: TGTGCCAGCATCCTGGGACAGGGCAACGAGCAGTACTTC
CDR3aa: CASILGQGNEQYF